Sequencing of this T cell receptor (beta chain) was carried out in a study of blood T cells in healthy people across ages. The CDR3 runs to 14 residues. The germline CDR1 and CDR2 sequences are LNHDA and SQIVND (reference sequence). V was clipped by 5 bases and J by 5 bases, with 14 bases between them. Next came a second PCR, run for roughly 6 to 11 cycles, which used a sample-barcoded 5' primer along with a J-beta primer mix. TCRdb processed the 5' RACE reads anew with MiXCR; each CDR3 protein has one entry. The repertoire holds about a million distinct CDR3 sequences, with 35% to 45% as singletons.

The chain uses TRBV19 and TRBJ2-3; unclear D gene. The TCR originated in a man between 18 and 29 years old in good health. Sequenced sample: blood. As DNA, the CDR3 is TGTGCCAGTAGTTTGGAGACAATGGGAGATACGCAGTATTTT. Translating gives CASSLETMGDTQYF.